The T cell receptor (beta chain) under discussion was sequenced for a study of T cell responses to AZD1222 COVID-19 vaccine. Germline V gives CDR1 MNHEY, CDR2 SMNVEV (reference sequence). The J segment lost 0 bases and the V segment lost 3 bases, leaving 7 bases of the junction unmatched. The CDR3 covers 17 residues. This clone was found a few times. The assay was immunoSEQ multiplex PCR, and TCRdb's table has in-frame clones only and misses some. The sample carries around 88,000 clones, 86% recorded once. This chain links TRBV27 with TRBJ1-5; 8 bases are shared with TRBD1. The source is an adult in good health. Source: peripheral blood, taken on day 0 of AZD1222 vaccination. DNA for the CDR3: TGTGCCAGCAGTTTGGCGGGTGGACAGGGTAGCAATCAGCCCCAGCATTTT. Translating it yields CASSLAGGQGSNQPQHF.